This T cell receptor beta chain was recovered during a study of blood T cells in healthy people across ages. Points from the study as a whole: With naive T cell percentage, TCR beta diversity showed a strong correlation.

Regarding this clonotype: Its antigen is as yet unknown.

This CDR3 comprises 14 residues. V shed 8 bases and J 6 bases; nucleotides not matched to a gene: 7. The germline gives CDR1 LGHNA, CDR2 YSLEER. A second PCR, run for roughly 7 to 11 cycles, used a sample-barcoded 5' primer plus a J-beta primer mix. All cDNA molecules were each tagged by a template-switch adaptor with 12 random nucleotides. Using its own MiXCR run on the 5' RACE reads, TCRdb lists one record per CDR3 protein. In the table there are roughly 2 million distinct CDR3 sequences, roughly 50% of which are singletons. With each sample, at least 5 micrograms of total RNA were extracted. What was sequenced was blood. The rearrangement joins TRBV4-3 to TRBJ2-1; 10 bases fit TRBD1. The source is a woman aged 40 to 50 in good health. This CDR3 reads CASQPGQGINEQFF. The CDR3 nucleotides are TGCGCCAGCCAGCCGGGACAGGGGATCAATGAGCAGTTCTTC.